The 22 T cell receptor beta chains in this list originate from one sample, sequenced in a study of T cell responses to AZD1222 COVID-19 vaccine. TCRdb's table, derived via immunoSEQ multiplex PCR, lists solely in-frame clones and lacks some. The sample contains around 44,000 clones, approximately 86% of which appear only once. Sequenced here: peripheral blood, sampled 28 days after the second AZD1222 dose. The receptors originated from an adult who received the AZD1222 COVID-19 vaccine.

The J gene is TRBJ2-1, the V gene TRBV7-3; 9 bases agree with TRBD2. The germline CDR1 and CDR2 sequences are SGHTA and FQGTGA. The CDR3 sequence is 15 residues long. The junction had 7 bases not matched to a gene; V was cut back by 5 bases and J by 5 bases. DNA of the CDR3: TGTGCCAGCAGCCCGACTAGCGGAGCTGACAATGAGCAGTTCTTC. This translates into CASSPTSGADNEQFF.

The chain uses TRBV7-2 and TRBJ1-5, with a possible D match to TRBD1 (5 bases). The germline V and J ends were trimmed by 5 bases and 0 bases, with 11 bases remaining between them. The V gene's germline CDR1 is SGHTA and CDR2 FQGNSA. The CDR3 is 15 residues long. In DNA, the CDR3 is TGTGCCAGCAGCAGAGACGGGGGTAGCAATCAGCCCCAGCATTTT. Protein sequence: CASSRDGGSNQPQHF.

The gene calls are TRBV19 and TRBJ2-7; D might be TRBD2 (6 bases). The length of the CDR3 is 13 residues. Germline values: CDR1 LNHDA, CDR2 SQIVND (reference sequence). Trimming cost V 8 bases and J 7 bases, with 18 bases left between them. DNA for the CDR3: TGTGCCAGTTCGCTCCTAGCGTACCAGGAGCAGTACTTC. Residues: CASSLLAYQEQYF.

This chain uses TRBV18 with TRBJ1-6, with 7 positions matching TRBD1. The V segment lost 3 bases and the J segment 10 bases; nucleotides outside the gene matches: 3. Germline CDR1 and CDR2: KGHSH and LQKENI. The CDR3 runs to 13 residues. The CDR3 protein is CASSPTGRSPLHF. In DNA form, the CDR3 reads TGTGCCAGCTCACCGACAGGGCGCTCACCCCTCCACTTT.

The chain combines TRBV7-3 with TRBJ2-1; either TRBD1 or TRBD2 may supply D (6 bases each). The ends were cut back, 1 base at V and 8 bases at J, with 12 bases in the middle. Per the germline V gene, CDR1 is SGHTA and CDR2 is FQGTGA. This CDR3 comprises 14 residues. The CDR3 region has the DNA TGTGCCAGCAGCTTAAATGGGGGCGGGGATGAGCAGTTCTTC. Protein: CASSLNGGGDEQFF.

The rearrangement joins TRBV6-1 to TRBJ1-1; no clear D gene. V lost 2 bases and J 4 bases, leaving 14 bases between the germline ends. CDR3 length: 15 residues. In germline, CDR1 is MNHNS, CDR2 SASEGT. The CDR3, as DNA: TGTGCCAGCAGTGAATCGAGAAAAGGGTTCACTGAAGCTTTCTTT. Encoded protein: CASSESRKGFTEAFF.

This clone has a single count. V gene TRBV6-5 combines with J gene TRBJ2-7; unclear D gene. Deletions cut 0 bases from V and 7 bases from J, with 10 bases between. The CDR3 is 13 residues long. The germline CDR1 and CDR2 sequences are MNHEY and SVGAGI. CDR3 coding DNA: TGTGCCAGCAGTTACTCTCTTAGAGCGGAGCAGTACTTC. Translation: CASSYSLRAEQYF.

This clone occurred a few times. The chain links TRBV5-1 to TRBJ1-2; D call uncertain. Trimming shortened V by 5 bases and J by 2 bases, and 22 bases separated the two germline ends. Germline V gene lookup returns CDR1 SGHRS and CDR2 YFSETQ. The CDR3 contains 17 residues. CDR3 in DNA: TGCGCCAGCAGACTTCTACTAGCGCAGGACCACAACTATGGCTACACCTTC. Protein: CASRLLLAQDHNYGYTF.

The rearrangement joins TRBV7-9 to TRBJ2-7; 7 bases match TRBD1. The V and J ends lost 1 base and 6 bases, in that order; junction bases with no gene match: 9. CDR3 length equals 15 residues. Germline assignment: CDR1 SEHNR and CDR2 FQNEAQ (reference sequence). The CDR3 sequence is CASSLVQGTGVEQYF. The CDR3 DNA sequence: TGTGCCAGCAGCTTAGTACAGGGCACAGGGGTCGAGCAGTACTTC.

A few counts support this clone. The genes are TRBV11-2 and TRBJ2-7, with 7 nucleotides matching TRBD1. CDR1 is SGHAT and CDR2 is FQNNGV in the germline V gene. V lost 5 bases and J lost 4; bases outside the gene matches: 11. CDR3 length: 15 amino acids. For the CDR3, the DNA is TGTGCCAGCAGCGGAATGACAGGGCGGCTTTACGAGCAGTACTTC. This gives the protein CASSGMTGRLYEQYF.

V and J are TRBV6-5 and TRBJ2-7; tentatively, D is TRBD1 (5 bases). Deletions cut 5 bases from V and 3 bases from J, with 11 bases between. Per the germline V gene, CDR1 is MNHEY and CDR2 is SVGAGI. This CDR3 comprises 13 residues. CDR3 amino acids: CASSRQTFYEQYF. The CDR3 nucleotides read TGTGCCAGCAGTCGACAGACCTTCTACGAGCAGTACTTC.

J is TRBJ2-1 and V is TRBV29-1, with D possibly TRBD2 on 5 matching bases. Trimming cost V 2 bases and J 1 base, with 15 bases left between them. Per germline, CDR1 SQVTM and CDR2 ANQGSEA. This CDR3 has 16 amino acids. The CDR3 nucleotides are TGCAGCGTTGAACGCGGGTTCTTCCGATCCTACAATGAGCAGTTCTTC. This sequence encodes CSVERGFFRSYNEQFF.

This sequence joins TRBV28 and TRBJ1-2, with 8 positions matching TRBD1. V lost 8 bases and J lost 4; bases outside the gene matches: 12. The CDR3 is 15 amino acids. Germline V gene lookup returns CDR1 MDHEN and CDR2 SYDVKM. The CDR3 DNA reads as TGTGCCAGCTGCGCGTCGGGACAGGTGTTCTATGGCTACACCTTC. It codes for CASCASGQVFYGYTF.

This sequence joins TRBV5-1 and TRBJ2-5; weak D call: TRBD2 (5 bases). Looked up from germline, CDR1 is SGHRS and CDR2 is YFSETQ. V lost 3 bases, J lost 3 bases, and 12 bases lay in between. CDR3 length: 14 residues. CDR3 sequence (DNA): TGCGCCAGCAGCTCCCTTAGTAGCGAAGAGACCCAGTACTTC. This translates into CASSSLSSEETQYF. The full variable domain, its missing parts supplied by reference TRBV5-1 and TRBJ2-5, is KAGVTQTPRYLIKTRGQQVTLSCSPISGHRSVSWYQQTPGQGLQFLFEYFSETQRNKGNFPGRFSGRQFSNSRSEMNVSTLELGDSALYLCASSSLSSEETQYFGPGTRLLVL.

The CDR3 DNA is TGTGCCAGCAACTCCGGACTAGGCTTAAATGAGCAGTTCTTC. As protein: CASNSGLGLNEQFF. V and J are TRBV7-2 and TRBJ2-1; 7 positions agree with TRBD2. V shed 7 bases and J 7 bases; nucleotides not matched to a gene: 10. The length of the CDR3 is 14 residues. Looked up from germline, CDR1 is SGHTA and CDR2 is FQGNSA.

The chain carries TRBV3-1 (or the pseudogene TRBV3-2) and TRBJ2-7; 9 bases agree with TRBD1. The CDR3 runs to 16 residues. The V and J ends lost 1 base and 2 bases, in that order; junction bases with no gene match: 6. CDR1 and CDR2 from the germline V gene are LGHDT and YNNKEL (reference sequence). The CDR3 region is CASSQAPGQGPYEQYF. The CDR3 DNA reads TGTGCCAGCAGCCAAGCACCGGGACAGGGACCCTACGAGCAGTACTTC.

The chain uses TRBV20-1 and TRBJ2-1; D is unresolved. CDR1 and CDR2 from the germline V gene are DFQATT and SNEGSKA (reference sequence). Trimming took off 1 base at V and 8 bases at J, with 6 bases between the two ends. The CDR3 covers 11 residues. The CDR3, as DNA: TGCAGTGCTAGAGTACTCGATGAGCAGTTCTTC. Residues: CSARVLDEQFF.

The CDR3 spells CASRTGESGTEAFF. The DNA for the CDR3 is TGTGCCAGCAGGACAGGGGAAAGTGGCACTGAAGCTTTCTTT. The chain is built from TRBV7-3 and TRBJ1-1; 8 nucleotides line up with TRBD1. Germline values: CDR1 SGHTA, CDR2 FQGTGA. V shed 6 bases, J shed 4 bases, and the junction held 7 bases outside the gene matches. The CDR3 is 14 amino acids.

This chain joins TRBV2 and TRBJ2-7; 8 nucleotides agree with TRBD2. CDR3 length: 14 amino acids. Germline V CDR1 and CDR2: SNHLY, FYNNEI. The J segment lost 4 bases and the V segment lost 7 bases, leaving 9 bases of the junction unmatched. CDR3 loop: CASISGGTAYEQYF. In nucleotides, the CDR3 is TGTGCCAGCATAAGCGGGGGAACGGCATACGAGCAGTACTTC. Filled out from reference TRBV2 and TRBJ2-7, the complete variable domain reads EPEVTQTPSHQVTQMGQEVILRCVPISNHLYFYWYRQILGQKVEFLVSFYNNEISEKSEIFDDQFSVERPDGSNFTLKIRSTKLEDSAMYFCASISGGTAYEQYFGPGTRLTVT.

The chain has TRBV10-2 and TRBJ1-1; TRBD1 might be the D (5 bases). The germline V gene has CDR1 WSHSY and CDR2 SAAADI. CDR3 length: 16 residues. V gave up 0 bases and J gave up 3 bases, with 14 bases separating them. In DNA, the CDR3 is TGCGCCAGCAGTGAGTCGGGTCTGAGGGGCTACACTGAAGCTTTCTTT. This gives the protein CASSESGLRGYTEAFF.

This clone was observed once. This chain joins TRBV28 and TRBJ2-5; D is unclear. V was trimmed by 2 bases and J by 2 bases, leaving 6 bases between them. CDR3 length: 13 amino acids. Germline assignment: CDR1 MDHEN and CDR2 SYDVKM. The CDR3 protein is CASSLPQQETQYF. CDR3 in DNA: TGTGCCAGCAGTTTACCCCAGCAAGAGACCCAGTACTTC. The full variable domain, with the rest looked up from reference TRBV28 and TRBJ2-5, is DVKVTQSSRYLVKRTGEKVFLECVQDMDHENMFWYRQDPGLGLRLIYFSYDVKMKEKGDIPEGYSVSREKKERFSLILESASTNQTSMYLCASSLPQQETQYFGPGTRLLVL.

J is TRBJ2-5 and V is TRBV15; D might be TRBD2 (5 bases). V lost 0 bases, J lost 7 bases, and 12 bases lay in between. Germline V lookup: CDR1 LNHNV, CDR2 YYDKDF (reference sequence). The CDR3 contains 14 residues. The CDR3, as DNA: TGTGCCACCAGCAGAGATCTCGGGAAGGTGACCCAGTACTTC. Translated: CATSRDLGKVTQYF. The variable domain in full, completed from reference TRBV15 and TRBJ2-5, reads DAMVIQNPRYQVTQFGKPVTLSCSQTLNHNVMYWYQQKSSQAPKLLFHYYDKDFNNEADTPDNFQSRRPNTSFCFLDIRSPGLGDTAMYLCATSRDLGKVTQYFGPGTRLLVL.